The 2 T cell receptor beta chains below were found in one sample sequenced in a study of shared clonotypes between healthy human individuals. This table comes from immunoSEQ multiplex PCR, and its TCRdb copy is limited to in-frame clones, with some not included. This sample has 450,000 to 600,000 clones, with about four fifths found just once. Input material: PBMCs. Every receptor here comes from a woman in her thirties or forties in good health. Some clones in this sample may be carry-over from other donors' samples.

This clone was found a few times. The same CDR3 also results from other DNA sequences found in this sample. V and J are TRBV9 and TRBJ2-5; TRBD1 matches at 8 bases. J lost 5 bases, V lost 4 bases, and 7 bases had no gene match. There are 14 residues in the CDR3. Per the germline V gene, CDR1 is SGDLS and CDR2 is YYNGEE. CDR3 residues: CASSPRTGRETQYF. In nucleotides, the CDR3 is TGTGCCAGCAGCCCCCGGACAGGGCGGGAGACCCAGTACTTC.

This rearrangement joins TRBV5-4 to TRBJ1-5, with D unresolved. Germline V gene lookup returns CDR1 SGHNT and CDR2 YYREEE (reference sequence). This CDR3 comprises 13 residues. Deletions cut 4 bases from V and 11 bases from J, with 16 bases between. The CDR3 DNA reads TGTGCCAGCAGCATTGATCGACACGGGGCCCAGCATTTT. Protein sequence: CASSIDRHGAQHF.